The T cell receptor (beta chain) described here comes from a study of Graves' ophthalmopathy and Graves' hyperthyroidism. V lost 6 bases and J lost 5, with 16 bases in between. The CDR3 is 14 residues long. Scientists amplified the TCR beta CDR3 regions from RNA transcripts. The authors performed first-round RT-PCR with HTBI primers and then a second-round multiplex PCR. TCRdb re-analysed the multiplex PCR reads in MiXCR, keeping a single row per CDR3 protein. The table includes 400,000 or so distinct CDR3 sequences, 15% detected once. The origin of this receptor is a woman younger than 35 with stable Graves' hyperthyroidism. The sample taken for sequencing was peripheral blood. V is TRBV12-3 or TRBV12-4 and J is TRBJ2-5, with D uncertain. As DNA, the CDR3 is TGTGCCAGCAGCTCAGGACCCGGGCGGGAGACCCAGTACTTC. Protein product: CASSSGPGRETQYF.